These 2 T cell receptor beta chains originate from one sample sequenced in a study of T cell repertoires in cytomegalovirus infection. MiXCR was run by TCRdb on the reads, yielding one entry per CDR3 protein. This sample yields 650,000 to 900,000 distinct CDR3 sequences, of which about 33% are seen a single time; 9.5% to 15% belongs to the top ten. The antigens for these receptors are not known. Material: cultured CD8+ T cells from PBMCs, obtained from culture after CMV antigen stimulation. The receptors shown here come from a human donor in good health (CMV status not recorded). Some clones in this sample may be carry-over from other donors' samples.

CDR3 nucleotides: TGTGCCACCAGCAGCGGGGATGGCTACACCTTC. It codes for CATSSGDGYTF. The chain is built from TRBV15 and TRBJ1-2, with D uncertain. The CDR3 has 11 amino acids. Germline V gene sequence: CDR1 LNHNV, CDR2 YYDKDF (reference sequence). Trimming removed 3 bases from V and 6 bases from J, with 5 bases in between.

This clonotype was detected only a few times. The chain employs TRBV24-1 and TRBJ2-2, with D hard to call. CDR1 KGHDR and CDR2 SFDVKD come from the germline V gene. Trimming pared 2 bases from V and 0 bases from J, leaving 9 bases between. The CDR3 sequence is 16 residues long. The CDR3 coding sequence is TGTGCCACCAGTGATTACGGCAGTACGAACACCGGGGAGCTGTTTTTT. Translated: CATSDYGSTNTGELFF.